A selection of T cell receptor beta chains follows, all from one sample in a study of cytomegalovirus exposure and HLA in healthy donors. TCRdb's table, derived via immunoSEQ multiplex PCR, lists solely in-frame clones and lacks some. Found here are 200,000 to 250,000 clones, approximately 70% of them singletons; the top ten hold 2.5% to 3%. Input material: PBMCs. Receptors originate from a man aged 35-49 years in good health and CMV-seropositive. Each CDR3 is given without its conserved first and last residue.

TRBV4-1	TRBJ1-6	ASSPGTGPNSPLH
TRBV10-1	TRBJ2-1	ASNPGQGKGEQF
TRBV6-5	TRBJ1-2	ASGSDRGRGGYT
TRBV5-6	TRBJ2-1	ASSLAYGGAHNEQF
TRBV28	TRBJ2-1	ASSFGTEQF
TRBV4-3	TRBJ1-2	ASSQDWAGKDYT
TRBV5-5	TRBJ1-2	ASSSGGYGYT
TRBV4-1	.	ASSQVFPGQGDYEQY
TRBV28	TRBJ1-2	ASSFSGGRSGYT
TRBV19	TRBJ2-7	ASSSSLGLYEQY
TRBV2	TRBJ2-7	ASSGGGAGTYEQY
TRBV7-3	TRBJ2-3	ASSRGPTDTQY
TRBV7-2	TRBJ2-3	ASSLVGQGGTDTQY
TRBV7-2	TRBJ2-2	ASSLDRGAAGELF
TRBV4-3	TRBJ2-3	ASSQDAGGESDTQY
TRBV6-5	TRBJ2-7	ATSPGQGPWDEQY
TRBV5-1	TRBJ2-2	ASSLAGPGELF
TRBV7-8	TRBJ1-2	ASSLGPGAGNYGYT
TRBV25-1	TRBJ2-7	ASSDLPGMEQY
TRBV10-3	TRBJ2-3	AISESEGDTQY
TRBV19	TRBJ1-1	ASNPQGARNTEAF
TRBV7-9	TRBJ1-1	ASSSTRDRGKAF
TRBV15	TRBJ1-5	ATSPGRMRSNQPQH
TRBV5-1	TRBJ2-7	ASSLALAGSSHEQY
TRBV7-9	TRBJ2-1	ASSISGGQSYDEQF
TRBV5-1	TRBJ2-5	ASSLGSGETQY
TRBV6-1	TRBJ1-1	ASSVVNTEAF
TRBV13	TRBJ1-2	ASSLHLGANYGYT
TRBV6-5	TRBJ1-1	ASARDRTNTEAF
TRBV7-2	TRBJ2-2	ASSSTTGLDTGELF
TRBV21-1	TRBJ2-7	ASSKRRGKAYEQY
TRBV19	TRBJ1-5	ASSPRLDSSISNQPQH
TRBV10-1	TRBJ1-1	ASSPQGGKAEAF
TRBV19	TRBJ1-2	ASRPGLRGYGYT
TRBV6-5	TRBJ1-1	ASRGTANTEAF
TRBV2	TRBJ1-5	ASSSSRGNQPQH
TRBV29-1	TRBJ2-3	SVEVAGLPTQY
TRBV5-1	TRBJ1-1	ASSTLPGTANTEAF
TRBV6-4	TRBJ1-2	ATHSGGAYGYT
TRBV7-2	TRBJ2-2	ASSLTGENTGELF
TRBV11-2	TRBJ1-2	ASSPPGTLASGYT
TRBV11-2	TRBJ2-2	ASSPDSNTGELF
TRBV7-2	TRBJ2-5	ASSRLAGGQETQY
TRBV29-1	TRBJ2-3	SVGHRTDTQY
TRBV4-1	TRBJ2-5	ASSQETVRETQY
TRBV6-5	TRBJ1-1	ASSPGQAPTEAF
TRBV7-6	TRBJ2-1	ASTNGGRDYNEQF
TRBV14	TRBJ2-5	ASSRRLAGPTGTQY
TRBV7-8	TRBJ2-7	ASSKGDSYSYEQY
TRBV5-1	TRBJ2-2	ASSLGTSTFPGTGELF
TRBV7-2	TRBJ2-7	ASSLAQTGLGYEQY
TRBV11-2	TRBJ2-1	ASRPGLASYNEQF
TRBV6-5	TRBJ1-1	ASSYGATNTEAF
TRBV19	TRBJ1-1	ASRGTGGTEAF